The 22 T cell receptor beta chains in this list originate from one sample, sequenced in a study of blood T cell repertoires in COVID-19. Data came from immunoSEQ multiplex PCR; TCRdb stores just in-frame clones and leaves some out. The table shows over 45,000 clones, with less than 90% occurring only once. The sequencing input was peripheral blood. Receptors were obtained from a man at least 80 years old in a cohort sampled during active COVID-19.

The V call is TRBV10-3, the J call TRBJ1-2; TRBD1 aligns across 9 bases. Germline CDR1 and CDR2: ENHRY and SYGVKD. The CDR3 runs to 12 residues. V lost 7 bases and J lost 8; bases outside the gene matches: 5. The CDR3 here is CAITQDRGGYTF. The CDR3 bases are TGTGCCATCACCCAGGACAGGGGCGGCTACACCTTC.

On this clone: The identical CDR3 is also encoded by other nucleotide sequences in the sample. This chain joins TRBV29-1 and TRBJ2-5, with TRBD1 matching 10 bases. The ends lost 6 bases at V and 2 bases at J; junction bases unmatched: 6. This CDR3 is 14 amino acids long. Germline V gene sequence: CDR1 SQVTM, CDR2 ANQGSEA. The CDR3 DNA reads as TGCAGCGTAAGACAGGGGGCGCTGCAAGAGACCCAGTACTTC. Translation: CSVRQGALQETQYF.

The chain recombines TRBV14 with TRBJ2-7; 12 bases match TRBD1. CDR1 SGHDN and CDR2 FVKESK come from the germline V gene. V shed 4 bases and J 5 bases; nucleotides not matched to a gene: 6. The CDR3 totals 15 residues. The CDR3: CASSRPGQGAHEQYF. DNA of the CDR3: TGTGCCAGCAGCCGGCCGGGACAGGGGGCCCACGAGCAGTACTTC.

Only one count was recorded for this clone. The J gene is TRBJ1-2, the V gene TRBV5-6, with D perhaps matching TRBD1 (5 bases). Germline lookup yields CDR1 SGHDT and CDR2 YYEEEE. This CDR3 is built from 12 residues. With 4 bases removed from V and 7 bases from J, the gap between germline ends came to 11 bases. For the CDR3, the DNA is TGTGCCAGCAGCGGGCAGGGCGGTGGCTACACCTTC. Protein: CASSGQGGGYTF.

The V call is TRBV15, the J call TRBJ2-7, with TRBD1 as a possible D gene (5 bases). Per germline, CDR1 LNHNV and CDR2 YYDKDF (reference sequence). CDR3 length: 13 residues. Between the trimmed V and J ends, which lost 3 bases and 4 bases, there was a span of 10 bases. The CDR3 is CATSRGLSYEQYF. In nucleotides, the CDR3 is TGTGCCACCAGCAGGGGGCTCTCGTACGAGCAGTACTTC.

V usage is TRBV12-2 and J usage is TRBJ1-4; no DNA check was done on the table's D call, TRBD1. TRBV12-2 is annotated as a pseudogene. The CDR3 loop spans 21 amino acids. The CDR3 loop is CASRLATFRDRHFGANEKLFF. CDR3 nucleotide sequence: TGTGCAAGTCGCTTAGCTACATTCCGGGACAGACATTTCGGTGCTAATGAAAAACTGTTTTTT.

The chain is built from TRBV27 and TRBJ2-1; 14 bases align to TRBD2. Germline trimming cut 5 bases from V and 8 bases from J; bases unmatched to any gene: 14. CDR3 length: 18 residues. Germline CDR1 MNHEY, CDR2 SMNVEV (reference sequence). CDR3 DNA sequence: TGTGCCAGCAGTCCCCGGGGACTAGCGGGAGATATAGGGGATGAGCAGTTCTTC. It specifies CASSPRGLAGDIGDEQFF.

The chain employs TRBV6-6 and TRBJ2-1; a possible D gene is TRBD1 (6 bases). The CDR3 runs 12 residues. Per the germline V gene, CDR1 is MNHNY and CDR2 is SVGAGI (reference sequence). The ends were cut back, 5 bases at V and 8 bases at J, with 10 bases in the middle. CDR3 bases: TGTGCCAGCAGTCCCTACAGGGATGAGCAGTTCTTC. This codes for CASSPYRDEQFF.

Here the CDR3 DNA reads TGTGCCAGCAGCTTGGCAGGTATACACACTGAAGCTTTCTTT. Residues: CASSLAGIHTEAFF. The V and J genes are TRBV5-4 and TRBJ1-1; D unclear. V dropped 0 bases and J dropped 3 bases, with 9 bases sitting between them. The CDR3 is 14 residues long. Germline V lookup: CDR1 SGHNT, CDR2 YYREEE (reference sequence).

This clone was found once. V and J are TRBV5-1 and TRBJ1-1; 12 bases fit TRBD1. With V trimmed by 6 bases and J by 4 bases, 4 bases remained unmatched. CDR1 is SGHRS and CDR2 is YFSETQ in the germline V gene. The CDR3 has 14 amino acids. The CDR3 here is CASTGTGGATEAFF. The CDR3 bases are TGCGCCAGCACCGGGACAGGGGGCGCCACTGAAGCTTTCTTT.

A single count supports this clone. The chain couples TRBV6-2 or TRBV6-3 to TRBJ1-3; TRBD1 might be the D (6 bases). The germline gives CDR1 MNHEY, CDR2 SVGEGT. The CDR3 is 14 residues long. V gave up 6 bases and J gave up 4 bases, with 13 bases separating them. The CDR3 bases are TGTGCCAGCAGCCTCCGGGGGGCCGGAAACACCATATATTTT. It is translated as CASSLRGAGNTIYF.

The chain employs TRBV6-5 and TRBJ2-2; D ambiguous. The CDR3 sequence is 14 residues long. Trimming cost V 0 bases and J 5 bases, with 7 bases left between them. The germline CDR1 and CDR2 sequences are MNHEY and SVGAGI. The CDR3 region has the DNA TGTGCCAGCAGTTACTCGAGAGGAACCGGGGAGCTGTTTTTT. Translation: CASSYSRGTGELFF.

The chain links TRBV4-1 to TRBJ1-1, with TRBD1 matching 8 bases. Germline CDR1 is MGHRA and CDR2 is YSYEKL. CDR3 length: 16 residues. V gave up 4 bases and J gave up 1 base; unmatched junction bases: 8. The CDR3 loop reads CASSLRTGRQNTEAFF. The CDR3 DNA is TGCGCCAGCAGCCTGAGGACAGGGAGGCAGAACACTGAAGCTTTCTTT.

There are a few counts of this clone. The chain recombines TRBV12-3 or TRBV12-4 with TRBJ2-5, with D possibly TRBD1 on 7 matching bases. The V end lost 6 bases, the J end lost 5 bases, and 13 bases lay between the germline ends. The CDR3 has 13 residues. This CDR3 is CASRQPGGETQYF. In nucleotides, the CDR3 is TGTGCCAGCAGACAACCAGGGGGGGAGACCCAGTACTTC.

The chain is built from TRBV7-9 and TRBJ2-1; 15 bases fit TRBD2. The length of the CDR3 is 17 residues. The J segment lost 11 bases and the V segment lost 4 bases, leaving 12 bases of the junction unmatched. Germline-derived CDR1 and CDR2 are SEHNR and FQNEAQ (reference sequence). The CDR3: CASSSGLAGGPSNQQFF. CDR3 nucleotide sequence: TGTGCCAGCAGCTCGGGACTAGCGGGGGGCCCCAGTAATCAGCAGTTCTTC.

The V and J genes are TRBV5-1 and TRBJ2-1; the match to TRBD2 covers 11 bases. Germline CDR1 and CDR2: SGHRS and YFSETQ. The trim removed 1 base at V and 5 bases at J, leaving 2 bases unmatched. The CDR3 is made up of 15 amino acids. The CDR3 DNA follows: TGCGCCAGCAGCTTGTCGGGACTAGCGGACAATGAGCAGTTCTTC. Protein sequence: CASSLSGLADNEQFF.

This clone is a singleton in its sample. The chain uses TRBV7-2 and TRBJ2-1, with TRBD2 identical over 15 bases. Trimming at V came to 1 base and at J to 9 bases, leaving 4 bases not matched to a gene. Germline V lookup: CDR1 SGHTA, CDR2 FQGNSA. The CDR3 sequence is 16 residues long. The CDR3 protein is CASSLVGTSGGPEQFF. The CDR3 nucleotides are TGTGCCAGCAGCTTAGTAGGGACTAGCGGGGGGCCTGAGCAGTTCTTC. The variable domain in full, completed from reference TRBV7-2 and TRBJ2-1, reads GAGVSQSPSNKVTEKGKDVELRCDPISGHTALYWYRQSLGQGLEFLIYFQGNSAPDKSGLPSDRFSAERTGGSVSTLTIQRTQQEDSAVYLCASSLVGTSGGPEQFFGPGTRLTVL.

CDR3 loop: CASSFGGELFF. Written as DNA, the CDR3 is TGTGCCAGCAGCTTCGGCGGAGAGCTGTTTTTT. The V gene is TRBV11-3, the J gene TRBJ2-2; no firm D call. V was shortened by 3 bases and J by 11 bases, with 7 bases between the two germline ends. Germline CDR1 reads SGHNT; CDR2 reads YENEEA. The length of the CDR3 is 11 residues.

About this clone: The CDR3 does not end in the conserved phenylalanine or tryptophan, so this is likely a read error. It is unclear where the CDR3 begins or ends on the DNA, so no DNA is shown, and the CDR3 is as TCRdb lists it. The V and J genes are TRBV12-3 or TRBV12-4 and TRBJ1-2; TRBD1, the table's D call, was not compared with the DNA. The CDR3 region is 13 residues in length, termini included. The CDR3 protein is CASSFSLGGRHYH.

The chain uses TRBV6-5 and TRBJ2-7; 10 bases align to TRBD1. The CDR3 has 14 residues. The V segment lost 8 bases and the J segment 5 bases; nucleotides outside the gene matches: 9. Germline lookup yields CDR1 MNHEY and CDR2 SVGAGI. The CDR3 sequence: CASFRRQGADEQYF. The CDR3 DNA follows: TGTGCCAGCTTTCGCCGACAGGGGGCCGACGAGCAGTACTTC.

V usage is TRBV12-3 or TRBV12-4 and J usage is TRBJ2-5; TRBD1 might be the D (6 bases). V lost 6 bases, J lost 5 bases, and 13 bases lay in between. CDR3 length equals 13 residues. DNA of the CDR3: TGTGCCAGCAGAGACAGGTCCCGGGAGACCCAGTACTTC. Translated: CASRDRSRETQYF.

V gene TRBV14 combines with J gene TRBJ1-2; D not resolved. From germline, CDR1 is SGHDN and CDR2 FVKESK. The CDR3 is 15 residues long. V was trimmed by 1 base and J by 2 bases, leaving 11 bases between them. As DNA, the CDR3 is TGTGCCAGCAGCCAAGGACTTGGACTAAACTATGGCTACACCTTC. This translates into CASSQGLGLNYGYTF.